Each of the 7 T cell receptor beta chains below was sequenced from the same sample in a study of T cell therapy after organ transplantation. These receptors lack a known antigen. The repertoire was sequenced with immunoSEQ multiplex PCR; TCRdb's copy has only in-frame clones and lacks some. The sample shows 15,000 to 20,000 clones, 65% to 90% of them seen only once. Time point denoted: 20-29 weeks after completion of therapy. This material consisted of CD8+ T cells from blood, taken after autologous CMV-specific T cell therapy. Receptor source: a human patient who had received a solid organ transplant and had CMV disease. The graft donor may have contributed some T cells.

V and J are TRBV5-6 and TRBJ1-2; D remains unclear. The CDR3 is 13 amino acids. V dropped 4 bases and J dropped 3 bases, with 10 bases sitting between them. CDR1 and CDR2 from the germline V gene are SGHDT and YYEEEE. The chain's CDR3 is CASSLETDYGYTF. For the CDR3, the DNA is TGTGCCAGCAGCCTGGAGACTGACTATGGCTACACCTTC.

The CDR3 is CASSLEGWQASHLFF. The CDR3 DNA is TGTGCCAGCAGCTTAGAAGGTTGGCAGGCGTCCCACTTGTTTTTT. This rearrangement joins TRBV7-9 to TRBJ1-4; unclear D gene. Germline CDR1 is SEHNR and CDR2 is FQNEAQ (reference sequence). V was cut by 1 base and J by 15 bases, with 21 bases left in between. The CDR3 consists of 15 residues.

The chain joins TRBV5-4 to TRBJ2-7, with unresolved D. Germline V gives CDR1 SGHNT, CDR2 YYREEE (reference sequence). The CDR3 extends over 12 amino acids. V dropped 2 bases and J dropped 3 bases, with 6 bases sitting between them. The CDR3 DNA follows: TGTGCCAGCAGCTTCGGCAACTACGAGCAGTACTTC. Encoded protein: CASSFGNYEQYF.

CDR3 bases: TGTGCCAGCAGTTTGACCCTGCGGGGGGACTACGAGCAGTACTTC. It encodes CASSLTLRGDYEQYF. V and J are TRBV6-5 and TRBJ2-7; 8 positions match TRBD2. V trimming: 4 bases; J trimming: 3 bases; junction bases outside the gene matches: 8. There are 15 residues in the CDR3. CDR1 and CDR2 (germline): MNHEY, SVGAGI.

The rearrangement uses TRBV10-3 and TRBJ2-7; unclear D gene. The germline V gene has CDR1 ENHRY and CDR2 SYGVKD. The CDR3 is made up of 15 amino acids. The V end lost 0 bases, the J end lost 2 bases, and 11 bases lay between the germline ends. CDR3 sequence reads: CAISESLETPYEQYF. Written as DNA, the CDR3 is TGTGCCATCAGTGAGTCGCTGGAGACCCCCTACGAGCAGTACTTC.

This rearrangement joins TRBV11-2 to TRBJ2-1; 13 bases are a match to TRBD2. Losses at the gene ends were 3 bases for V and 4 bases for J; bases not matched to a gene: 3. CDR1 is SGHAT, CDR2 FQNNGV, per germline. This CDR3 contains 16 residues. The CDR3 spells CASSFPGLAGYNEQFF. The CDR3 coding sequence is TGTGCCAGCAGCTTCCCGGGACTAGCGGGATACAATGAGCAGTTCTTC. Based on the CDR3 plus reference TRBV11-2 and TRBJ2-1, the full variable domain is EAGVAQSPRYKIIEKRQSVAFWCNPISGHATLYWYQQILGQGPKLLIQFQNNGVVDDSQLPKDRFSAERLKGVDSTLKIQPAKLEDSAVYLCASSFPGLAGYNEQFFGPGTRLTVL.

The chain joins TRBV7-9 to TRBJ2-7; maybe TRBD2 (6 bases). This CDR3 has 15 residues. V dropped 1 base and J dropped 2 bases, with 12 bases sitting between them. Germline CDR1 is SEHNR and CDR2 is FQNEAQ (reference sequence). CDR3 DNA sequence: TGTGCCAGCAGCTTAGGGGAGGCGCATACCTACGAGCAGTACTTC. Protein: CASSLGEAHTYEQYF.